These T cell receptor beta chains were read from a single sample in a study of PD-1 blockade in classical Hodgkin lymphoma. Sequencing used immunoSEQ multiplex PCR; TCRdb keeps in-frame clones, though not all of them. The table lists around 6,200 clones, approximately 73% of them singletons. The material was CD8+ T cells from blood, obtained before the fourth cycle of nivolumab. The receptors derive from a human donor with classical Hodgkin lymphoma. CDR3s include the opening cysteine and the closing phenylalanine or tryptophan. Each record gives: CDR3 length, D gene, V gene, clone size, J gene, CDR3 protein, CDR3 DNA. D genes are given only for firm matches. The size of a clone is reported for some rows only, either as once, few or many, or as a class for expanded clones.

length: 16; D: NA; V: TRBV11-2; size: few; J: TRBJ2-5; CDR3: CASRPALGLAKETQYF; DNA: TGTGCCAGCAGGCCGGCCTTGGGGCTAGCGAAAGAGACCCAGTACTTC
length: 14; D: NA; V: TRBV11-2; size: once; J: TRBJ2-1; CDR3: CASSPAGEGGEQFF; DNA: TGTGCCAGCAGCCCCGCCGGGGAGGGGGGTGAGCAGTTCTTC
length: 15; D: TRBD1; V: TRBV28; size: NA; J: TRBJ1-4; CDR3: CASSLWGQYNEKLFF; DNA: TGTGCCAGCAGTTTATGGGGACAGTATAATGAAAAACTGTTTTTT
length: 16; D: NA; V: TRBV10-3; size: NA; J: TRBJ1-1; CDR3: CAISHLIRQKGPEAFF; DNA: TGTGCCATCAGTCATCTCATCCGACAAAAGGGGCCTGAAGCTTTCTTT
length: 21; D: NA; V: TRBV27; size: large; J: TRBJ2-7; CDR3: CASSSSTGTYELAGDSYEQYF; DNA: NA
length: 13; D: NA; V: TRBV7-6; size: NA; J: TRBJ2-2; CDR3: CASRELAIGELFF; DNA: TGTGCCAGCAGGGAACTAGCCATCGGGGAGCTGTTTTTT
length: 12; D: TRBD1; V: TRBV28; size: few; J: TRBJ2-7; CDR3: CASTPPRGSQYF; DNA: TGTGCCAGCACCCCTCCCAGGGGGTCGCAGTACTTC
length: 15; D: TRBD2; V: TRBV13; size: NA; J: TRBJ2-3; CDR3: CASSHGTSGTDTQYF; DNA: TGTGCCAGCAGCCACGGGACTAGCGGGACAGATACGCAGTATTTT
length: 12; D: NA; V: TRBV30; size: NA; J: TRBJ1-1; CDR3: CAWKSVGTEAFF; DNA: TGTGCCTGGAAGTCTGTCGGAACTGAAGCTTTCTTT
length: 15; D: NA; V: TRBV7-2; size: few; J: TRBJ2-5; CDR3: CASSLRPTYQETQYF; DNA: TGTGCCAGCAGCCTAAGGCCCACGTACCAAGAGACCCAGTACTTC
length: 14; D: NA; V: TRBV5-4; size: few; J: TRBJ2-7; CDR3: CASSHGRYIYEQYF; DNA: TGTGCCAGCAGCCACGGACGGTACATTTACGAGCAGTACTTC